The 25 T cell receptor beta chains given below trace back to one sample, sequenced in a study of cytomegalovirus exposure and HLA in healthy donors. Researchers ran the PCR with 60 Vbeta and 13 Jbeta primers. Method: immunoSEQ multiplex PCR; TCRdb's copy keeps in-frame clones and lacks some. The data contain 200,000 to 250,000 clones, 85% of them singletons. The specimen sequenced was PBMCs. Receptors were obtained from a human donor in good health.

V and J are TRBV18 and TRBJ2-7, with 11 bases matching TRBD1. The CDR3 has 16 residues. Germline CDR1 is KGHSH and CDR2 is LQKENI. Losses at the gene ends were 5 bases for V and 2 bases for J; bases not matched to a gene: 8. The CDR3 protein is CASSSLRGQGAYEQYF. CDR3 bases: TGTGCCAGCTCATCCTTGCGGGGACAGGGGGCCTACGAGCAGTACTTC.

The rearrangement links TRBV7-9 to TRBJ2-1; 7 nucleotides align to TRBD1. Germline V CDR1 and CDR2: SEHNR, FQNEAQ (reference sequence). The CDR3 sequence is 18 residues long. Trimming cost V 0 bases and J 4 bases; bases outside gene matches: 12. Here the CDR3 DNA reads TGTGCCAGCAGCTTAGCAGGGACAGAAATAGGGGCATACAATGAGCAGTTCTTC. This gives the protein CASSLAGTEIGAYNEQFF.

The chain recombines TRBV30 with TRBJ1-2, with 7 nucleotides matching TRBD1. From germline, CDR1 is GTSNPN and CDR2 SVGIG (reference sequence). The CDR3 contains 13 residues. V lost 6 bases to trimming and J lost 5 bases; unmatched junction nucleotides: 9. The CDR3 here is CACDKGAGYGYTF. In nucleotides, the CDR3 is TGTGCCTGCGATAAGGGGGCGGGATATGGCTACACCTTC.

J is TRBJ2-6 and V is TRBV19, with D perhaps matching TRBD2 (6 bases). V gave up 4 bases and J gave up 3 bases, with 7 bases separating them. The length of the CDR3 is 14 residues. Germline V gene lookup returns CDR1 LNHDA and CDR2 SQIVND (reference sequence). CDR3 sequence reads: CASSNSGGANVLTF. CDR3 DNA: TGTGCCAGTAGTAATAGCGGTGGGGCCAACGTCCTGACTTTC.

V is TRBV10-1 and J is TRBJ2-3, with 7 bases fitting TRBD2. There are 14 residues in the CDR3. Germline trimming cut 8 bases from V and 2 bases from J; bases unmatched to any gene: 7. CDR1 WNHNN and CDR2 SYGVQD come from the germline V gene (reference sequence). The CDR3 is CASGLAGDTDTQYF. The CDR3 DNA reads TGCGCCAGCGGCTTAGCGGGCGACACAGATACGCAGTATTTT.

V gene TRBV7-9 combines with J gene TRBJ2-7, with 9 nucleotides matching TRBD1. The CDR3 is made up of 14 amino acids. V shed 5 bases, J shed 3 bases, and the junction held 5 bases outside the gene matches. Germline values: CDR1 SEHNR, CDR2 FQNEAQ (reference sequence). The DNA of the CDR3 is TGTGCCAGCAGCGCCGGACAGGGGCTCTACGAGCAGTACTTC. Translating gives CASSAGQGLYEQYF.

This chain connects TRBV30 to TRBJ2-1, with unresolved D. The CDR3 is made up of 12 amino acids. Germline values: CDR1 GTSNPN, CDR2 SVGIG (reference sequence). V was clipped by 2 bases and J by 9 bases, with 11 bases between them. The CDR3 DNA reads as TGTGCCTGGAGTAAGGCTACGGGTGAGCAGTTCTTC. Translating it yields CAWSKATGEQFF.

CDR3 sequence (DNA): TGTGCCAGCAGCGCCTCGGACAGGGGAATCTACGAGCAGTACTTC. Protein product: CASSASDRGIYEQYF. This chain uses TRBV9 with TRBJ2-7; 9 positions match TRBD1. The CDR3 contains 15 residues. Germline CDR1 is SGDLS and CDR2 is YYNGEE. Unmatched junction bases numbered 7, after V lost 3 bases and J lost 3 bases.

The V call is TRBV19, the J call TRBJ1-2; D may be TRBD1 (6 bases). CDR3 size: 14 residues. The ends were cut back, 5 bases at V and 0 bases at J, with 10 bases in the middle. CDR1 LNHDA and CDR2 SQIVND come from the germline V gene (reference sequence). CDR3 sequence: CASSFWGPNYGYTF. The CDR3 DNA is TGTGCCAGTAGTTTTTGGGGGCCTAACTATGGCTACACCTTC.

The chain carries TRBV27 and TRBJ2-1; 8 bases map to TRBD2. The CDR3 covers 15 residues. Trimming removed 5 bases from V and 2 bases from J; junction bases left unmatched: 5. Looked up from germline, CDR1 is MNHEY and CDR2 is SMNVEV (reference sequence). CDR3 loop: CASSATSGTYNEQFF. Here the CDR3 DNA reads TGTGCCAGCAGTGCAACTAGCGGAACCTACAATGAGCAGTTCTTC.

This chain connects TRBV5-1 to TRBJ1-2; 9 nucleotides line up with TRBD1. V was pared by 1 base and J by 6 bases, with 7 bases of the junction left unmatched. Germline values: CDR1 SGHRS, CDR2 YFSETQ. This CDR3 has 15 amino acids. The CDR3 loop reads CASSLSPGQGDGYTF. For the CDR3, the DNA is TGCGCCAGCAGCTTGTCCCCGGGACAGGGTGATGGCTACACCTTC.

The chain has TRBV7-2 and TRBJ2-1; D ambiguous. The CDR3 has 16 residues. V was trimmed by 5 bases and J by 0 bases, leaving 14 bases between them. Germline CDR1 is SGHTA and CDR2 is FQGNSA. The CDR3 DNA sequence: TGTGCCAGCAGCGCCCCCCTGGCTGTCTCCTACAATGAGCAGTTCTTC. Protein product: CASSAPLAVSYNEQFF.

V usage is TRBV5-1 and J usage is TRBJ2-7; 14 nucleotides agree with TRBD2. V gave up 3 bases and J gave up 3 bases; unmatched junction bases: 2. Germline CDR1 is SGHRS and CDR2 is YFSETQ. CDR3 length: 15 amino acids. The chain's CDR3 is CASSWGTSGGYEQYF. The DNA for the CDR3 is TGCGCCAGCAGCTGGGGGACTAGCGGGGGCTACGAGCAGTACTTC.

CDR3 nucleotide sequence: TGTGCCAGCAGTGAAGGGATTCCTAGCCCGGTAGAGACCCAGTACTTC. Protein: CASSEGIPSPVETQYF. This sequence joins TRBV6-1 and TRBJ2-5, with D possibly being TRBD2 (5 bases). Germline V gene data show CDR1 as MNHNS and CDR2 as SASEGT. The CDR3 spans 16 residues. Trimming removed 1 base from V and 4 bases from J, with 16 bases in between.

The chain has TRBV7-9 and TRBJ2-5; 7 bases map to TRBD1. The germline CDR1 and CDR2 sequences are SEHNR and FQNEAQ (reference sequence). V lost 5 bases to trimming and J lost 1 base; unmatched junction nucleotides: 7. This CDR3 is built from 15 residues. This CDR3 reads CASSQDRTGQETQYF. CDR3 coding DNA: TGTGCCAGCAGCCAAGATCGGACAGGCCAAGAGACCCAGTACTTC.

The chain combines TRBV6-5 with TRBJ2-5, with 7 bases identical to TRBD2. The CDR3 is 13 amino acids. Losses at the gene ends were 5 bases for V and 6 bases for J; bases not matched to a gene: 6. CDR1 is MNHEY, CDR2 SVGAGI, per germline. This CDR3 is CASSPSGLKTQYF. The CDR3 DNA follows: TGTGCCAGCAGTCCTAGCGGTCTGAAGACCCAGTACTTC.

In this sample, this clone turned up a few times. This chain uses TRBV18 with TRBJ1-4; D ambiguous. Trimming cost V 4 bases and J 3 bases, with 9 bases left between them. The CDR3 is 14 residues long. Germline lookup yields CDR1 KGHSH and CDR2 LQKENI. CDR3 DNA: TGTGCCAGCTCACTTAGCGGGGCTAATGAAAAACTGTTTTTT. Its protein product is CASSLSGANEKLFF.

The V gene is TRBV29-1, the J gene TRBJ2-7, with a tentative D call TRBD2 (5 bases). This CDR3 has 12 residues. Trimming took 3 bases from V and 3 from J, leaving 9 bases between them. The V gene's germline CDR1 is SQVTM and CDR2 ANQGSEA. The chain's CDR3 is CSVDRGDYEQYF. CDR3 sequence (DNA): TGCAGCGTTGATCGGGGAGACTACGAGCAGTACTTC.

The chain recombines TRBV6-5 with TRBJ2-7; maybe TRBD1 (6 bases). Trimming stripped 0 bases from V and 6 bases from J, with 18 bases between. The CDR3 extends over 16 amino acids. CDR1 MNHEY and CDR2 SVGAGI come from the germline V gene. CDR3 residues: CASSYSSSPTGREQYF. The CDR3 nucleotides are TGTGCCAGCAGTTACTCAAGCTCACCCACAGGGCGCGAGCAGTACTTC.

This clone is a singleton in its sample. V is TRBV27 and J is TRBJ2-5; 9 bases match TRBD2. TRBJ2-7 explains the end of the DNA better; the J call may be wrong. This CDR3 contains 15 residues. Per germline, CDR1 MNHEY and CDR2 SMNVEV (reference sequence). The CDR3 region is CASSLQASGTYEQYF. CDR3 nucleotide sequence: TGTGCCAGCAGTTTGCAGGCTAGCGGGACCTACGAGCAGTACTTC.

In its sample, this clone was seen a few times. In nucleotides, the CDR3 is TGTGCCAGCAGCTCAGGGGTCCAACTAGCGGGTCGGCCCTACAATGAGCAGTTCTTC. Translation gives CASSSGVQLAGRPYNEQFF. This rearrangement joins TRBV9 to TRBJ2-1; 9 bases align to TRBD2. The V segment lost 4 bases and the J segment 2 bases; nucleotides outside the gene matches: 16. Germline V CDR1 and CDR2: SGDLS, YYNGEE. This CDR3 region has 19 residues.

The chain links TRBV4-1 to TRBJ2-4, with D perhaps matching TRBD2 (5 bases). This CDR3 comprises 15 residues. Germline CDR1 reads MGHRA; CDR2 reads YSYEKL. V lost 0 bases and J 4 bases, leaving 10 bases between the germline ends. The CDR3 region is CASSQEGAAKNIQYF. CDR3 sequence (DNA): TGCGCCAGCAGCCAAGAGGGAGCGGCAAAAAACATTCAGTACTTC.

This clone was found a few times. The chain joins TRBV6-1 to TRBJ2-5; D might be TRBD1 (5 bases). CDR1 is MNHNS, CDR2 SASEGT, per germline. The CDR3 has 15 residues. Between the trimmed V and J ends, which lost 7 bases and 4 bases, there was a span of 19 bases. The CDR3 here is CASIFRTGQPETQYF. The CDR3 DNA is TGTGCCAGCATCTTCAGAACAGGTCAGCCAGAGACCCAGTACTTC.

This clone was recorded a few times. V gene TRBV27 combines with J gene TRBJ2-5; 14 bases agree with TRBD2. Germline V gene sequence: CDR1 MNHEY, CDR2 SMNVEV (reference sequence). This CDR3 is 16 amino acids long. Germline trimming cut 2 bases from V and 4 bases from J; bases unmatched to any gene: 3. CDR3 nucleotide sequence: TGTGCCAGCAGTTTAGGACTAGCGGGAGGAAGAGAGACCCAGTACTTC. This gives the protein CASSLGLAGGRETQYF.

This chain joins TRBV28 and TRBJ1-5, with unresolved D. Germline CDR1 and CDR2: MDHEN and SYDVKM. The CDR3 covers 14 residues. The V gene lost 7 bases and the J gene lost 1 base, with 11 bases spanning the gap. CDR3 residues: CASTPGGSNQPQHF. Written as DNA, the CDR3 is TGTGCCAGCACCCCGGGTGGGAGCAATCAGCCCCAGCATTTT.